This T cell receptor beta chain stems from a study of blood T cells in healthy people across ages. For this clonotype: What it binds is not known.

With each sample, at least 5 micrograms of total RNA were extracted. Sample-barcoded 5' priming and a J-beta primer mix drove a second PCR of 7 to 11 cycles. A tag from a template-switch adaptor with 12 random nucleotides marked each cDNA molecule. TCRdb processed the 5' RACE reads anew with MiXCR; each CDR3 protein has one entry. This sample has roughly 720,000 distinct CDR3 sequences, with 50% to 65% found just once. Study results and limitations: Diversity estimated from one million T cells was considered an underestimate.

V dropped 1 base and J dropped 14; count of bases not matched to a gene: 12. CDR3 size: 14 residues. This sequence was found in a man aged 80 or over in good health. V gene TRBV12-3 or TRBV12-4 combines with J gene TRBJ2-3; TRBD2 aligns across 7 bases. Sequenced input: blood. Written as DNA, the CDR3 is TGTGCCAGCAGTTTAGGGACTAGAATCAGATACGCGTATTTT. It translates to CASSLGTRIRYAYF.